The 20 T cell receptor beta chains reported below all come from one sample, sequenced in a study of graft-versus-host responses after intestinal transplantation. These receptors are not linked to any known antigen. TCRdb keeps only in-frame clones here, not all; method: immunoSEQ multiplex PCR. The sample yields approximately 130,000 clones, more than 90% seen once. Here the sequenced sample was unstimulated CD4+ T cells sorted from spleen or lymph node cells, taken before intestinal transplant. The receptors were gathered from a human donor who received an intestinal transplant.

This chain connects TRBV2 to TRBJ2-1; 7 bases are a match to TRBD2. V shed 5 bases, J shed 0 bases, and the junction held 4 bases outside the gene matches. The germline CDR1 and CDR2 sequences are SNHLY and FYNNEI. This CDR3 comprises 15 residues. CDR3 DNA: TGTGCCAGCAGTCTAGCGGAAAGCTCCTACAATGAGCAGTTCTTC. Protein: CASSLAESSYNEQFF.

The V and J genes are TRBV18 and TRBJ2-5; 10 nucleotides match TRBD1. Germline CDR1 and CDR2: KGHSH and LQKENI. Germline trimming cut 5 bases from V and 5 bases from J; bases unmatched to any gene: 11. The CDR3 is 16 residues long. CDR3 loop: CASSLTGTGVGETQYF. CDR3 in DNA: TGTGCCAGCTCATTGACCGGGACAGGGGTAGGGGAGACCCAGTACTTC.

The chain joins TRBV7-9 to TRBJ1-2, with a possible D match to TRBD1 (6 bases). CDR1 SEHNR and CDR2 FQNEAQ come from the germline V gene (reference sequence). Trimming shortened V by 5 bases and J by 4 bases, and 14 bases separated the two germline ends. The CDR3 runs to 14 residues. As DNA, the CDR3 is TGTGCCAGCAGCAACCGACAGGCCCTCTATGGCTACACCTTC. As protein: CASSNRQALYGYTF. Together with reference TRBV7-9 and TRBJ1-2, the CDR3 gives the full variable domain: DTGVSQNPRHKITKRGQNVTFRCDPISEHNRLYWYRQTLGQGPEFLTYFQNEAQLEKSRLLSDRFSAERPKGSFSTLEIQRTEQGDSAMYLCASSNRQALYGYTFGSGTRLTVV.

The rearrangement uses TRBV7-2 and TRBJ2-2, with D perhaps given as TRBD1 or TRBD2 (6 bases each). CDR1 is SGHTA and CDR2 is FQGNSA in the germline V gene. The CDR3 sequence is 15 residues long. Between the trimmed V and J ends, which lost 2 bases and 4 bases, there was a span of 11 bases. For the CDR3, the DNA is TGTGCCAGCAGCTTAATGGGGGGCAGCACCGGGGAGCTGTTTTTT. This gives the protein CASSLMGGSTGELFF.

This clone was seen a handful of times. The rearrangement links TRBV18 to TRBJ2-7, with unresolved D. CDR3 size: 11 residues. Trimming removed 1 base at V and 6 bases at J, with 4 bases between. CDR1 and CDR2 from the germline V gene are KGHSH and LQKENI. In DNA, the CDR3 is TGTGCCAGCTCACCACAGGGCGAGCAGTACTTC. Encoded protein: CASSPQGEQYF.

CDR3 sequence: CASSPPGWRNTEAFF. The CDR3 coding sequence is TGTGCCAGCAGCCCCCCTGGGTGGAGGAACACTGAAGCTTTCTTT. The chain carries TRBV7-2 and TRBJ1-1; no clear D. With 5 bases removed from V and 1 base from J, the gap between germline ends came to 14 bases. The CDR3 is 15 amino acids. Germline-derived CDR1 and CDR2 are SGHTA and FQGNSA. The complete variable domain, with remaining parts taken from reference TRBV7-2 and TRBJ1-1, reads GAGVSQSPSNKVTEKGKDVELRCDPISGHTALYWYRQSLGQGLEFLIYFQGNSAPDKSGLPSDRFSAERTGGSVSTLTIQRTQQEDSAVYLCASSPPGWRNTEAFFGQGTRLTVV.

The V call is TRBV18, the J call TRBJ2-7; 11 bases map to TRBD1. CDR3 length: 16 residues. The ends lost 0 bases at V and 6 bases at J; junction bases unmatched: 7. Germline-derived CDR1 and CDR2 are KGHSH and LQKENI. In DNA, the CDR3 is TGTGCCAGCTCACCACCCCGGGGACAGGGGGGGTCCGAGCAGTACTTC. Translating it yields CASSPPRGQGGSEQYF.

Here the CDR3 DNA reads TGTGCCAGCAGCTTCAGATTGGACACTGAAGCTTTCTTT. It encodes CASSFRLDTEAFF. This chain joins TRBV7-2 and TRBJ1-1; D not certain. V was shortened by 3 bases and J by 3 bases, with 8 bases between the two germline ends. The length of the CDR3 is 13 residues. CDR1 and CDR2 (germline): SGHTA, FQGNSA.

The chain has TRBV2 and TRBJ1-5; D not certain. CDR3 length equals 12 residues. CDR1 and CDR2 (germline): SNHLY, FYNNEI. Trimming shortened V by 3 bases and J by 5 bases, and 5 bases separated the two germline ends. The CDR3 sequence: CASSDGDQPQHF. CDR3 bases: TGTGCCAGCAGTGATGGCGATCAGCCCCAGCATTTT.

This chain joins TRBV19 and TRBJ1-2; possibly TRBD1 for D (6 bases). The V end was cut by 3 bases, the J end by 2 bases, with 10 bases between. Germline values: CDR1 LNHDA, CDR2 SQIVND (reference sequence). The CDR3 is 14 residues long. CDR3 nucleotides: TGTGCCAGTAGTATCGGGGGGCGGAACTATGGCTACACCTTC. As protein: CASSIGGRNYGYTF.

The gene calls are TRBV6-6 and TRBJ2-1; TRBD1 is a possible D gene (6 bases). V was clipped by 8 bases and J by 0 bases, with 14 bases between them. Per the germline V gene, CDR1 is MNHNY and CDR2 is SVGAGI (reference sequence). The CDR3 is 15 amino acids. The CDR3 region has the DNA TGTGCCAGCGGAGACACAGGGCCCTCCTACAATGAGCAGTTCTTC. It codes for CASGDTGPSYNEQFF.

The chain combines TRBV5-4 with TRBJ2-5, with 7 bases aligning to TRBD2. This CDR3 has 15 residues. V trimming: 0 bases; J trimming: 1 base; junction bases outside the gene matches: 3. Per germline, CDR1 SGHNT and CDR2 YYREEE (reference sequence). The CDR3 sequence is CASSLVGRVQETQYF. In DNA, the CDR3 is TGTGCCAGCAGCTTGGTTGGGAGGGTCCAAGAGACCCAGTACTTC.

This clone was observed once. The rearrangement uses TRBV27 and TRBJ1-2; D may be TRBD1 (5 bases). With 5 bases removed from V and 11 bases from J, the gap between germline ends came to 21 bases. CDR3 length: 14 residues. Per the germline V gene, CDR1 is MNHEY and CDR2 is SMNVEV (reference sequence). The CDR3 DNA reads TGTGCCAGCAGTAGGAGGGACTCGGCCGAACGTTACACCTTC. This codes for CASSRRDSAERYTF.

The chain employs TRBV19 and TRBJ2-5, with D possibly TRBD1 on 5 matching bases. This CDR3 is built from 13 residues. V lost 5 bases to trimming and J lost 3 bases, with 10 bases between them. Looked up from germline, CDR1 is LNHDA and CDR2 is SQIVND (reference sequence). This chain's CDR3 is CASSSGQEETQYF. DNA for the CDR3: TGTGCCAGTAGTTCAGGACAAGAAGAGACCCAGTACTTC.

V and J are TRBV5-4 and TRBJ2-3; no clear D. Trimming removed 4 bases at V and 0 bases at J, with 9 bases between. CDR1 and CDR2 (germline): SGHNT, YYREEE (reference sequence). The CDR3 covers 14 residues. CDR3 residues: CASSPDLSTDTQYF. CDR3 sequence (DNA): TGTGCCAGCAGCCCCGATCTAAGCACAGATACGCAGTATTTT.

The chain joins TRBV10-3 to TRBJ2-7, with 8 bases that match TRBD1. The CDR3 consists of 13 residues. CDR1 and CDR2 from the germline V gene are ENHRY and SYGVKD. The V gene end was trimmed by 8 bases and the J gene end by 0 bases; junction bases not matched to a gene: 3. The CDR3 spells CAILDRVSYEQYF. CDR3 sequence (DNA): TGTGCCATCCTGGACAGGGTCTCCTACGAGCAGTACTTC.

The chain employs TRBV19 and TRBJ2-2, with 8 bases matching TRBD2. The germline V gene encodes CDR1 LNHDA and CDR2 SQIVND (reference sequence). Trimming took 7 bases from V and 1 from J; bases not matched to a gene: 5. The CDR3 covers 15 residues. The CDR3 protein is CASNPRGGNTGELFF. CDR3 nucleotides: TGTGCCAGTAATCCCCGGGGGGGGAACACCGGGGAGCTGTTTTTT.

This sequence joins TRBV29-1 and TRBJ2-5; TRBD1 might be the D (5 bases). Trimming stripped 5 bases from V and 5 bases from J, with 12 bases between. The germline CDR1 and CDR2 sequences are SQVTM and ANQGSEA. CDR3 size: 12 residues. CDR3 coding DNA: TGCAGCGTTAAACGACAGAAGGAGACCCAGTACTTC. It translates to CSVKRQKETQYF.

This rearrangement joins TRBV6-1 to TRBJ2-7, with 11 bases aligning to TRBD2. With 4 bases clipped from V and 2 bases from J, the junction kept 4 bases outside the gene matches. Looked up from germline, CDR1 is MNHNS and CDR2 is SASEGT. This CDR3 region has 15 residues. Written as DNA, the CDR3 is TGTGCCAGCAGTGTTAGACTAGCGGGGACCTACGAGCAGTACTTC. It translates to CASSVRLAGTYEQYF.

The chain links TRBV7-2 to TRBJ1-2; TRBD1 is a possible D gene (5 bases). This CDR3 is built from 16 residues. V dropped 5 bases and J dropped 6 bases, with 22 bases sitting between them. Germline CDR1 reads SGHTA; CDR2 reads FQGNSA. CDR3 nucleotide sequence: TGTGCCAGCAGCCGAGAGCTTAAAGGGGTGGCGAATGGCTACACCTTC. Translating gives CASSRELKGVANGYTF.